The next 19 T cell receptor beta chains were all read from a single sample in a study of shared clonotypes between healthy human individuals. TCRdb keeps only in-frame clones here, not all; method: immunoSEQ multiplex PCR. The sample lists 850,000 to 1,200,000 clones, 65% to 75% seen once, with about 1.5% in the top ten. Sample: memory CD4+ T cells sorted from blood. Subset denoted: CD45RA-negative fraction. These receptors all come from a man younger than 30 in good health.

As regards this clone: Other nucleotide sequences in the sample specify the same CDR3. This chain links TRBV18 with TRBJ1-5, with no clear D. The CDR3 has 14 residues. The V end lost 1 base, the J end lost 4 bases, and 8 bases lay between the germline ends. Germline V lookup: CDR1 KGHSH, CDR2 LQKENI. The CDR3 nucleotides are TGTGCCAGCTCACCACTAGGCCCTAATCAGCCCCAGCATTTT. Protein product: CASSPLGPNQPQHF.

This clone was seen only a few times. This chain links TRBV5-1 with TRBJ1-6, with 7 nucleotides matching TRBD1. Looked up from germline, CDR1 is SGHRS and CDR2 is YFSETQ. V lost 6 bases and J lost 6; bases outside the gene matches: 9. The CDR3 runs 15 residues. The CDR3 reads CASTSTGVGNSPLHF. CDR3 nucleotides: TGCGCCAGCACCTCAACAGGGGTAGGTAATTCACCCCTCCACTTT.

In its sample, this clone was seen a few times. The V gene is TRBV11-3, the J gene TRBJ2-5; a weak D match, TRBD2 (6 bases). CDR1 and CDR2 (germline): SGHNT, YENEEA. The CDR3 is 15 residues long. The ends were cut back, 1 base at V and 5 bases at J, with 14 bases in the middle. CDR3 protein: CASSLGSSVEETQYF. For the CDR3, the DNA is TGTGCCAGCAGCTTAGGGTCTAGCGTAGAGGAGACCCAGTACTTC.

This chain links TRBV7-2 with TRBJ2-5, with 8 positions matching TRBD1. Germline trimming cut 6 bases from V and 4 bases from J; bases unmatched to any gene: 7. The CDR3 runs 14 residues. Germline-derived CDR1 and CDR2 are SGHTA and FQGNSA. The CDR3 region is CASSLGQGLETQYF. The CDR3 DNA is TGTGCCAGCAGTCTAGGACAGGGTCTAGAGACCCAGTACTTC.

CDR3 in amino acids: CASSEALAGGSDTQYF. For the CDR3, the DNA is TGTGCCAGCAGTGAAGCCCTAGCGGGAGGGTCAGATACGCAGTATTTT. The rearrangement uses TRBV2 and TRBJ2-3, with 12 positions matching TRBD2. CDR3 length: 16 residues. CDR1 is SNHLY and CDR2 is FYNNEI in the germline V gene. V was clipped by 0 bases and J by 4 bases; unmatched bases: 2.

This clone was picked up a small number of times. The chain combines TRBV29-1 with TRBJ2-1; 13 bases line up with TRBD2. With 6 bases clipped from V and 8 bases from J, the junction kept 16 bases outside the gene matches. The V gene's germline CDR1 is SQVTM and CDR2 ANQGSEA. The CDR3 runs to 17 residues. DNA of the CDR3: TGCAGCGTCAGGACAGAGCTACTAGCGGGAGGGCCCGATGAGCAGTTCTTC. This gives the protein CSVRTELLAGGPDEQFF.

This clone has a handful of counts. This sequence joins TRBV4-1 and TRBJ2-6; D uncertain. Trimming cost V 1 base and J 0 bases, with 7 bases left between them. Germline V lookup: CDR1 MGHRA, CDR2 YSYEKL. This CDR3 spans 16 amino acids. CDR3 residues: CASSQGGFSGANVLTF. The CDR3 nucleotides read TGCGCCAGCAGCCAAGGGGGATTCTCTGGGGCCAACGTCCTGACTTTC.

J is TRBJ2-1 and V is TRBV14; TRBD1 matches at 9 bases. Germline CDR1 reads SGHDN; CDR2 reads FVKESK. This CDR3 is built from 15 residues. V gave up 3 bases and J gave up 8 bases; unmatched junction bases: 8. The CDR3 sequence: CASSHGPGTGYEQFF. In nucleotides, the CDR3 is TGTGCCAGCAGCCACGGTCCCGGGACAGGGTATGAGCAGTTCTTC.

The chain recombines TRBV10-3 with TRBJ1-4, with TRBD1 as a possible D gene (5 bases). CDR1 is ENHRY and CDR2 is SYGVKD in the germline V gene. The ends were cut back, 2 bases at V and 5 bases at J, with 6 bases in the middle. The CDR3 is 13 amino acids. The CDR3 loop reads CAISERTNEKLFF. CDR3 sequence (DNA): TGTGCCATCAGTGAGAGGACAAATGAAAAACTGTTTTTT.

The chain uses TRBV27 and TRBJ2-7; 12 bases align to TRBD1. This CDR3 is built from 17 residues. Germline V gives CDR1 MNHEY, CDR2 SMNVEV (reference sequence). V was clipped by 5 bases and J by 4 bases; unmatched bases: 12. This CDR3 is CASSTRGTGGNKYEQYF. The CDR3 DNA reads as TGTGCCAGCAGTACCCGAGGGACAGGGGGCAACAAATACGAGCAGTACTTC.

V usage is TRBV5-1 and J usage is TRBJ1-1; TRBD1 is a possible D gene (6 bases). Germline CDR1 reads SGHRS; CDR2 reads YFSETQ. Trimming cost V 5 bases and J 2 bases, with 10 bases left between them. This CDR3 comprises 13 residues. The CDR3 nucleotides are TGCGCCAGCAGGGGGGGCTCCAACACTGAAGCTTTCTTT. It yields the protein CASRGGSNTEAFF.

A few counts support this clone. The chain joins TRBV10-1 to TRBJ2-1; the match to TRBD1 covers 11 bases. The germline gives CDR1 WNHNN, CDR2 SYGVQD (reference sequence). This CDR3 spans 15 amino acids. The V segment lost 3 bases and the J segment 8 bases; nucleotides outside the gene matches: 6. CDR3 sequence (DNA): TGCGCCAGCAGTGATGGACAGGGGGCTTGGGATGAGCAGTTCTTC. Translated, it gives CASSDGQGAWDEQFF.

In regard to this clone: Because the CDR3's place on the DNA is in doubt, the DNA is left out and the CDR3 is given as listed by TCRdb. This chain connects TRBV6-5 to TRBJ1-1; TRBD1, the table's D call, was not compared with the DNA. The CDR3 is 16 amino acids in total, end residues counted. The germline CDR1 and CDR2 sequences are MNHEY and SVGAGI. The CDR3: CASSSSRPRGNTEAFF.

This sequence joins TRBV19 and TRBJ2-1; 9 nucleotides agree with TRBD2. Trimming at V came to 0 bases and at J to 7 bases, leaving 7 bases not matched to a gene. CDR3 length: 16 amino acids. Germline CDR1 is LNHDA and CDR2 is SQIVND (reference sequence). The CDR3 nucleotides are TGTGCCAGTAGTATAGATCTCCTAGCGGGGTCAAATGAGCAGTTCTTC. It is translated as CASSIDLLAGSNEQFF. The whole variable domain, remainder taken from reference TRBV19 and TRBJ2-1, is DGGITQSPKYLFRKEGQNVTLSCEQNLNHDAMYWYRQDPGQGLRLIYYSQIVNDFQKGDIAEGYSVSREKKESFPLTVTSAQKNPTAFYLCASSIDLLAGSNEQFFGPGTRLTVL.

CDR3: CASEAQSNEQFF. The CDR3 DNA reads as TGTGCCAGTGAGGCCCAGAGTAATGAGCAGTTCTTC. This sequence joins TRBV19 and TRBJ2-1; D call uncertain. Germline values: CDR1 LNHDA, CDR2 SQIVND (reference sequence). V was trimmed by 8 bases and J by 7 bases, leaving 12 bases between them. The CDR3 runs 12 residues.

The V and J genes are TRBV10-3 and TRBJ1-3; D is undetermined. Germline V gives CDR1 ENHRY, CDR2 SYGVKD. The CDR3 extends over 15 amino acids. Trimming stripped 3 bases from V and 0 bases from J, with 9 bases between. Here the CDR3 reads CAISDGSRSGNTIYF. CDR3 nucleotide sequence: TGTGCCATCAGTGATGGGAGCCGCTCTGGAAACACCATATATTTT.

The V and J genes are TRBV30 and TRBJ1-2; 10 nucleotides align to TRBD1. This CDR3 spans 16 amino acids. Germline V lookup: CDR1 GTSNPN, CDR2 SVGIG (reference sequence). With V trimmed by 4 bases and J by 7 bases, 15 bases remained unmatched. CDR3 DNA sequence: TGTGCCTGGATATCTTTCCGGACAGGGGGTTTTCGTGGCTACACCTTC. This translates into CAWISFRTGGFRGYTF.

This clone was seen a single time. V is TRBV6-6 and J is TRBJ2-2; D gene unclear. V was cut by 0 bases and J by 6 bases, with 5 bases left in between. The CDR3 extends over 13 amino acids. Germline CDR1 reads MNHNY; CDR2 reads SVGAGI (reference sequence). CDR3 in amino acids: CASSYSAAGELFF. The CDR3 nucleotides read TGTGCCAGCAGTTACTCGGCCGCCGGGGAGCTGTTTTTT.

This chain uses TRBV19 with TRBJ1-5; TRBD1 aligns across 7 bases. The CDR3 covers 16 residues. Germline assignment: CDR1 LNHDA and CDR2 SQIVND (reference sequence). Trimming removed 9 bases from V and 4 bases from J; junction bases left unmatched: 15. As DNA, the CDR3 is TGTGCCAGCAATCGACGAGAACAGGGGCGGAATCAGCCCCAGCATTTT. Protein product: CASNRREQGRNQPQHF. The full variable domain, completed using reference TRBV19 and TRBJ1-5, is DGGITQSPKYLFRKEGQNVTLSCEQNLNHDAMYWYRQDPGQGLRLIYYSQIVNDFQKGDIAEGYSVSREKKESFPLTVTSAQKNPTAFYLCASNRREQGRNQPQHFGDGTRLSIL.